Presented here are 15 T cell receptor beta chains from one specimen sequenced in a study of T-cell memory formation after mild COVID-19. TCRdb used MiXCR to reprocess the 5' RACE reads, holding one entry per CDR3 protein. The sample yields approximately 65,000 distinct CDR3 sequences, over 15% seen once. Sequenced sample: PBMCs or a T cell subset sorted from them (not recorded which). The receptors derive from an adult woman who had mild COVID-19 (a few samples of this study predate the infection). Cell type and time point are not known.

The rearrangement joins TRBV5-1 to TRBJ2-5, with TRBD2 as a possible D gene (5 bases). Germline V gives CDR1 SGHRS, CDR2 YFSETQ. Trimming cost V 0 bases and J 5 bases, with 17 bases left between them. The CDR3 extends over 16 amino acids. CDR3 residues: CASSLGVSADLETQYF. As DNA, the CDR3 is TGCGCCAGCAGCTTGGGGGTTAGCGCGGATCTGGAGACCCAGTACTTC.

This clonotype was counted ten times or more. This chain links TRBV5-1 with TRBJ2-7; TRBD2 matches 9 bases. This CDR3 has 12 residues. The germline V gene encodes CDR1 SGHRS and CDR2 YFSETQ. V shed 2 bases, J shed 6 bases, and the junction held 0 bases outside the gene matches. This CDR3 reads CASSLAGGEQYF. CDR3 nucleotide sequence: TGCGCCAGCAGCTTAGCGGGGGGCGAGCAGTACTTC.

This clonotype appeared many times. This rearrangement joins TRBV6-2 or TRBV6-3 to TRBJ2-3; TRBD2 matches at 14 bases. The length of the CDR3 is 16 residues. The germline V gene has CDR1 MNHEY and CDR2 SVGEGT. V shed 6 bases and J 4 bases; nucleotides not matched to a gene: 6. CDR3 sequence (DNA): TGTGCCAGCAGAAAGATGGGACTAGCGGGAGCAGATACGCAGTATTTT. The encoded protein is CASRKMGLAGADTQYF.

This rearrangement joins TRBV27 to TRBJ2-7, with D maybe TRBD1 (5 bases). V lost 5 bases and J lost 5, with 13 bases in between. There are 13 residues in the CDR3. Germline CDR1 reads MNHEY; CDR2 reads SMNVEV (reference sequence). The DNA for the CDR3 is TGTGCCAGCAGTCCAGGGCCCTCTCACGAGCAGTACTTC. Its translation is CASSPGPSHEQYF.

CDR3 coding DNA: TGTGCCAGCAGCTTCCGACAGGGTAGAGGCTTCTACGAGCAGTACTTC. Translation: CASSFRQGRGFYEQYF. The chain uses TRBV5-6 and TRBJ2-7, with 7 bases aligning to TRBD1. The CDR3 extends over 16 amino acids. The ends lost 2 bases at V and 3 bases at J; junction bases unmatched: 11. The V gene's germline CDR1 is SGHDT and CDR2 YYEEEE.

This clonotype has a count of ten or more. V is TRBV12-3 or TRBV12-4 and J is TRBJ2-7; either TRBD1 or TRBD2 may fit D (5 bases each). The length of the CDR3 is 13 residues. With 8 bases removed from V and 0 bases from J, the gap between germline ends came to 11 bases. The CDR3: CASGRGDSYEQYF. DNA for the CDR3: TGTGCCAGCGGTCGAGGGGACTCCTACGAGCAGTACTTC.

The chain is built from TRBV5-1 and TRBJ1-1; D not certain. Germline CDR1 SGHRS, CDR2 YFSETQ. The V end lost 5 bases, the J end lost 5 bases, and 16 bases lay between the germline ends. The CDR3 runs 14 residues. The CDR3 nucleotides read TGCGCCAGCAGTTCATGGAATGGAGGAACTGAAGCTTTCTTT. It translates to CASSSWNGGTEAFF.

This clonotype was counted a few times. This chain connects TRBV20-1 to TRBJ2-1; 12 bases are a match to TRBD2. Germline CDR1 and CDR2: DFQATT and SNEGSKA (reference sequence). Trimming at V came to 0 bases and at J to 7 bases, leaving 13 bases not matched to a gene. This CDR3 contains 18 residues. As DNA, the CDR3 is TGCAGTGCTAGAGATACTAGCGGGAGGAGTATCTGGAGGAATGAGCAGTTCTTC. This gives the protein CSARDTSGRSIWRNEQFF.

The chain recombines TRBV7-9 with TRBJ2-2, with D uncertain. V was pared by 10 bases and J by 5 bases, with 8 bases between. The CDR3 runs to 11 residues. Per the germline V gene, CDR1 is SEHNR and CDR2 is FQNEAQ (reference sequence). The chain's CDR3 is CATRWTGELFF. The CDR3 region has the DNA TGTGCCACACGTTGGACCGGGGAGCTGTTTTTT.

The chain recombines TRBV4-1 with TRBJ2-7; a possible D gene is TRBD2 (6 bases). The V end was cut by 1 base, the J end by 2 bases, with 9 bases between. This CDR3 has 14 amino acids. Germline loops: CDR1 MGHRA, CDR2 YSYEKL. The CDR3 is CASSQGGVAYEQYF. The CDR3 DNA is TGCGCCAGCAGCCAAGGGGGGGTAGCCTACGAGCAGTACTTC.

V usage is TRBV19 and J usage is TRBJ1-2; no clear D. The CDR3 contains 14 residues. CDR1 is LNHDA, CDR2 SQIVND, per germline (reference sequence). V shed 5 bases and J shed 8 bases, with 18 bases lying between them. As DNA, the CDR3 is TGTGCCAGTAGTCCCGTTGACCTCACCAACGGCTACACCTTC. It specifies CASSPVDLTNGYTF.

A few counts support this clonotype. The genes are TRBV5-1 and TRBJ2-1, with TRBD2 matching over 13 bases. J was trimmed by 5 bases and V by 4 bases; bases with no gene match: 3. Germline V CDR1 and CDR2: SGHRS, YFSETQ. CDR3 length: 15 amino acids. CDR3 in DNA: TGCGCCAGCAGCGACGGGACTAGCGGGGACAATGAGCAGTTCTTC. It specifies CASSDGTSGDNEQFF.

This clonotype was observed a handful of times. V and J are TRBV7-8 and TRBJ2-5, with D perhaps TRBD1 (5 bases). This CDR3 is built from 15 residues. V lost 5 bases and J 2 bases, leaving 15 bases between the germline ends. CDR1 and CDR2 (germline): SGHVS, FQNEAQ. The CDR3 reads CASSLRQLKQETQYF. For the CDR3, the DNA is TGTGCCAGCAGCCTTAGACAGTTAAAACAAGAGACCCAGTACTTC.

This clonotype was seen more than once but under ten times. The chain employs TRBV20-1 and TRBJ2-7, with D possibly called TRBD1 or TRBD2 (5 bases each). The CDR3 contains 13 residues. V gave up 5 bases and J gave up 1 base, with 12 bases separating them. Germline CDR1 and CDR2: DFQATT and SNEGSKA (reference sequence). CDR3 in DNA: TGCAGTGCTGTCCGGGACGATTCCTACGAGCAGTACTTC. Its protein is CSAVRDDSYEQYF.

This clonotype was picked up a small number of times. The chain couples TRBV7-9 to TRBJ1-5; no clear D. In germline, CDR1 is SEHNR, CDR2 FQNEAQ (reference sequence). V was clipped by 6 bases and J by 2 bases, with 17 bases between them. The CDR3 spans 16 residues. The CDR3 DNA reads TGTGCCAGCAGACCCGCCGAAGAGGGTGGCAATCAGCCCCAGCATTTT. This gives the protein CASRPAEEGGNQPQHF.